This entry lists 12 T cell receptor beta chains sequenced from one sample in a study of cytomegalovirus exposure and HLA in healthy donors. 13 Jbeta primers and 60 Vbeta primers were used for the PCR. Using immunoSEQ multiplex PCR, the repertoire was profiled, and TCRdb retains in-frame clones only, with some absent. The sample includes 110,000 to 150,000 clones, around 78% seen only once; the top ten take 2% to 3%. The specimen sequenced was PBMCs. Source of these receptors: a woman aged 18-30 years in good health and CMV-seropositive.

The gene calls are TRBV4-3 and TRBJ2-1; 12 nucleotides line up with TRBD2. The length of the CDR3 is 16 residues. V dropped 0 bases and J dropped 8; count of bases not matched to a gene: 5. In germline, CDR1 is LGHNA, CDR2 YSLEER. The CDR3 coding sequence is TGCGCCAGCAGCCAAGAGCCTAGCGGGGGGGCCGATGAGCAGTTCTTC. Its protein product is CASSQEPSGGADEQFF.

The chain has TRBV7-2 and TRBJ1-5, with a possible D match to TRBD1 (6 bases). This CDR3 spans 14 amino acids. With 1 base removed from V and 4 bases from J, the gap between germline ends came to 8 bases. Germline loops: CDR1 SGHTA, CDR2 FQGNSA. Here the CDR3 reads CASSLGGGNQPQHF. CDR3 nucleotides: TGTGCCAGCAGCTTAGGAGGGGGAAATCAGCCCCAGCATTTT.

This rearrangement joins TRBV7-8 to TRBJ2-1; the match to TRBD2 covers 14 bases. Germline V gene sequence: CDR1 SGHVS, CDR2 FQNEAQ. The CDR3 totals 19 residues. V shed 4 bases and J 5 bases; nucleotides not matched to a gene: 13. In DNA form, the CDR3 reads TGTGCCAGCAGCTCGTATCCCGGGACTAGCGGGGGAGATAACAATGAGCAGTTCTTC. This sequence encodes CASSSYPGTSGGDNNEQFF.

This chain links TRBV25-1 with TRBJ2-3; TRBD2 agrees at 7 bases. The V segment lost 3 bases and the J segment 2 bases; nucleotides outside the gene matches: 8. This CDR3 has 16 amino acids. Germline lookup yields CDR1 MGHDK and CDR2 SYGVNS. The CDR3, as DNA: TGTGCCAGCAGTGAGGGGAGGGCTAGGTACACAGATACGCAGTATTTT. It encodes CASSEGRARYTDTQYF.

The gene calls are TRBV2 and TRBJ2-5; 14 nucleotides align to TRBD2. The V gene end was trimmed by 7 bases and the J gene end by 5 bases; junction bases not matched to a gene: 9. Germline V gives CDR1 SNHLY, CDR2 FYNNEI. This CDR3 is built from 16 residues. The CDR3 loop is CASKGTSGGLWETQYF. Written as DNA, the CDR3 is TGTGCCAGCAAAGGGACTAGCGGGGGTTTATGGGAGACCCAGTACTTC.

The chain is built from TRBV7-8 and TRBJ1-3; D is uncertain. Trimming left V 0 bases short and J 0 bases short, with 9 bases between. The CDR3 runs to 16 residues. Germline values: CDR1 SGHVS, CDR2 FQNEAQ. DNA for the CDR3: TGTGCCAGCAGCTTAGCGCGTGTTCTCTCTGGAAACACCATATATTTT. It yields the protein CASSLARVLSGNTIYF.

This clone is medium-sized in the sample. The chain carries TRBV6-6 and TRBJ1-1; TRBD1 might be the D (5 bases). The CDR3 has 13 residues. Trimming pared 5 bases from V and 1 base from J, leaving 8 bases between. CDR1 is MNHNY and CDR2 is SVGAGI in the germline V gene (reference sequence). CDR3 sequence (DNA): TGTGCCAGCAGTAAGACAGAGAACACTGAAGCTTTCTTT. Protein product: CASSKTENTEAFF.

The chain recombines TRBV6-1 with TRBJ1-6; the match to TRBD1 covers 9 bases. Germline V gene data show CDR1 as MNHNS and CDR2 as SASEGT. The CDR3 spans 15 residues. The ends lost 5 bases at V and 10 bases at J; junction bases unmatched: 9. The CDR3 region has the DNA TGTGCCAGCAGTCCGGGGGGACAGGGTAGATCACCCCTCCACTTT. Amino acids: CASSPGGQGRSPLHF.

This chain joins TRBV10-3 and TRBJ2-2; D call uncertain. V gave up 1 base and J gave up 6 bases, with 3 bases separating them. Germline loops: CDR1 ENHRY, CDR2 SYGVKD. The CDR3 spans 12 residues. The CDR3 loop reads CAISEFSGELFF. CDR3 coding DNA: TGTGCCATCAGTGAGTTCTCCGGGGAGCTGTTTTTT.

The CDR3 reads CATSRGTGKPTNEKLFF. The CDR3 DNA follows: TGTGCCACCAGCAGGGGAACAGGGAAACCAACTAATGAAAAACTGTTTTTT. The V and J genes are TRBV15 and TRBJ1-4; D is perhaps TRBD1 (6 bases). The ends were cut back, 3 bases at V and 0 bases at J, with 14 bases in the middle. The germline V gene encodes CDR1 LNHNV and CDR2 YYDKDF (reference sequence). This CDR3 is built from 17 residues. The full variable domain, completed using reference TRBV15 and TRBJ1-4, is DAMVIQNPRYQVTQFGKPVTLSCSQTLNHNVMYWYQQKSSQAPKLLFHYYDKDFNNEADTPDNFQSRRPNTSFCFLDIRSPGLGDTAMYLCATSRGTGKPTNEKLFFGSGTQLSVL.

This clone appeared a few times. The rearrangement joins TRBV5-8 to TRBJ1-1; 12 nucleotides match TRBD1. V shed 4 bases, J shed 3 bases, and the junction held 13 bases outside the gene matches. In germline, CDR1 is SGHTS, CDR2 YDEGEE. This CDR3 has 18 residues. CDR3 bases: TGTGCCAGCAGCAGACCCCGGGACAGGGGGCTTCCCCACACTGAAGCTTTCTTT. This encodes CASSRPRDRGLPHTEAFF. The complete variable domain, with remaining parts taken from reference TRBV5-8 and TRBJ1-1, reads EAGVTQSPTHLIKTRGQQATLRCSPISGHTSVYWYQQALGLGLQFLLWYDEGEERNRGNFPPRFSGRQFPNYSSELNVNALELEDSALYLCASSRPRDRGLPHTEAFFGQGTRLTVV.

The rearrangement uses TRBV25-1 and TRBJ1-6; no firm D call. The CDR3 consists of 13 residues. V was trimmed by 3 bases and J by 8 bases, leaving 8 bases between them. Germline V gene sequence: CDR1 MGHDK, CDR2 SYGVNS. CDR3 coding DNA: TGTGCCAGCAGTGAGTTAGTTGATTCACCCCTCCACTTT. Its protein product is CASSELVDSPLHF.